These T cell receptor beta chains were read from a single sample in a study of T cell responses to AZD1222 COVID-19 vaccine. Data came from immunoSEQ multiplex PCR; TCRdb stores just in-frame clones and leaves some out. The profile shows over 110,000 clones, almost 95% of them singletons. The specimen was peripheral blood, collected 28 days after the second AZD1222 dose. The receptors originated from an adult who received the AZD1222 COVID-19 vaccine. Both conserved end residues are part of each CDR3.

j_call: TRBJ2-3
v_call: TRBV4-3
cdr3_aa: CASSQDPGGGGGTDTQYF

j_call: TRBJ2-3
v_call: TRBV5-1
cdr3_aa: CASSLQGRGDTQYF

j_call: TRBJ2-1
v_call: TRBV6-5
cdr3_aa: CASSPTRWAEQFF

j_call: TRBJ1-1
v_call: TRBV5-1
cdr3_aa: CASSSLGRTEAFF

j_call: TRBJ2-7
v_call: TRBV19
cdr3_aa: CASSTQGVYEQYF

j_call: TRBJ1-2
v_call: TRBV7-2
cdr3_aa: CASSLDNRVNYGYTF

j_call: TRBJ2-2
v_call: TRBV6-5
cdr3_aa: CASSYSSGRELFF

j_call: TRBJ1-3
v_call: TRBV13
cdr3_aa: CASSRTGNTIYF

j_call: TRBJ1-2
v_call: TRBV6-1
cdr3_aa: CASSDRMDREGGYTF

j_call: TRBJ1-2
v_call: TRBV19
cdr3_aa: CASSTGQGNYGYTF

j_call: TRBJ1-1
v_call: TRBV5-1
cdr3_aa: CASSPGQGTNTEAFF

j_call: TRBJ1-5
v_call: TRBV30
cdr3_aa: CAWSKGTEQPQHF

j_call: TRBJ1-6
v_call: TRBV5-1
cdr3_aa: CASSLRTGNSPLHF

j_call: TRBJ1-1
v_call: TRBV2
cdr3_aa: CASSTTGSSEAFF

j_call: TRBJ1-6
v_call: TRBV19
cdr3_aa: CASVDRPSSHYNSPLHF

j_call: TRBJ1-2
v_call: TRBV6-5
cdr3_aa: CASSYFLTGRGGYTF

j_call: TRBJ1-2
v_call: TRBV7-9
cdr3_aa: CASSSGGYGYTF

j_call: TRBJ2-1
v_call: TRBV28
cdr3_aa: CASSSHLRLARTQNSYNEQFF

j_call: TRBJ2-1
v_call: TRBV10-3
cdr3_aa: CAISELKGADQFF

j_call: TRBJ1-2
v_call: TRBV3-1/TRBV3-2
cdr3_aa: CASSSRDRATVSGYTF

j_call: TRBJ1-5
v_call: TRBV19
cdr3_aa: CASTPGWTGVQPQHF

j_call: TRBJ2-1
v_call: TRBV6-5
cdr3_aa: CASSYRDRSYNEQFF

j_call: TRBJ2-1
v_call: TRBV5-6
cdr3_aa: CASSLGQQGNEQFF

j_call: TRBJ1-3
v_call: TRBV21-1
cdr3_aa: CASSKSCGAPTSGNTIYF

j_call: TRBJ1-1
v_call: TRBV9
cdr3_aa: CASSVDPGGPEAFF

j_call: TRBJ1-1
v_call: TRBV20-1
cdr3_aa: CSARSGDGAFF

j_call: TRBJ1-2
v_call: TRBV6-5
cdr3_aa: CASRPDRENGYTF

j_call: TRBJ2-1
v_call: TRBV19
cdr3_aa: CASSIMDPSSYNEQFF

j_call: TRBJ2-1
v_call: TRBV6-5
cdr3_aa: CASSPGLSGYNEQFF

j_call: TRBJ1-1
v_call: TRBV29-1
cdr3_aa: CSDRMGGNTEAFF

j_call: TRBJ1-1
v_call: TRBV6-6
cdr3_aa: CASSPYGALNTEAFF

j_call: TRBJ1-2
v_call: TRBV9
cdr3_aa: CASSAGEGRTNYGYTF

j_call: TRBJ1-2
v_call: TRBV10-3
cdr3_aa: CAISGDIANYGYTF

j_call: TRBJ1-5
v_call: TRBV12-3/TRBV12-4
cdr3_aa: CASSNSNQPQHF

j_call: TRBJ2-1
v_call: TRBV28
cdr3_aa: CASSLLPGQGANYNEQFF

j_call: TRBJ1-5
v_call: TRBV11-2
cdr3_aa: CASSRGGQGNQPQHF

j_call: TRBJ1-1
v_call: TRBV19
cdr3_aa: CASIGSFSGTEAFF

j_call: TRBJ2-2
v_call: TRBV15
cdr3_aa: CATSSRDRATGELFF

j_call: TRBJ2-2
v_call: TRBV5-1
cdr3_aa: CASRPRTSGGPQGTGELFF